Listed below are T cell receptor beta chains from one sample, sequenced in a study of shared clonotypes between healthy human individuals. Libraries were prepared by immunoSEQ multiplex PCR; TCRdb keeps only in-frame clonotypes and omits some of them. The sample has roughly 2 million clones; approximately 96% are singletons. Sequencing was done on a sample of naive CD4+ T cells sorted from blood. These receptor sequences come from a man aged 18 to 29 in good health. The CDR3 runs from the conserved cysteine through the conserved F or W. D genes are given only for firm matches. A clone size is listed for some rows: how often the clone was seen (once, few, many), or a class if it is expanded.

clone size: -
J gene: TRBJ2-7
V gene: TRBV6-6
D gene: -
CDR3 DNA: TGTGCCAGCAGTTACTCGATTGGGGCCTACGAGCAGTACTTC
CDR3 protein: CASSYSIGAYEQYF

clone size: -
J gene: TRBJ2-7
V gene: TRBV29-1
D gene: TRBD2
CDR3 DNA: TGCAGCGTTAGCGGGAGTTACGAGCAGTACTTC
CDR3 protein: CSVSGSYEQYF

clone size: -
J gene: TRBJ1-1
V gene: TRBV6-5
D gene: TRBD1
CDR3 DNA: TGTGCCAGCAGTTACGGGGGGACAGTTGTGAACACTGAAGCTTTCTTT
CDR3 protein: CASSYGGTVVNTEAFF

clone size: few
J gene: TRBJ1-6
V gene: TRBV2
D gene: -
CDR3 DNA: TGTGCCAGCAGTGAAGTAAGCCTTGTGTCCCTCCACTTT
CDR3 protein: CASSEVSLVSLHF

clone size: once
J gene: TRBJ2-5
V gene: TRBV9
D gene: -
CDR3 DNA: TGTGCCAGCAGCCAGGACTACGGACAAGAGACCCAGTACTTC
CDR3 protein: CASSQDYGQETQYF

clone size: -
J gene: TRBJ1-1
V gene: TRBV25-1
D gene: TRBD1
CDR3 DNA: TGTGCCAGCAGATTTCTGACAGGGGTCGGCACTGAAGCTTTCTTT
CDR3 protein: CASRFLTGVGTEAFF

clone size: once
J gene: TRBJ1-5
V gene: TRBV5-6
D gene: -
CDR3 DNA: TGTGCCAGCAGGGAAGGGAAGTCAGGACAGCCCCAGCATTTT
CDR3 protein: CASREGKSGQPQHF

clone size: once
J gene: TRBJ2-3
V gene: TRBV9
D gene: -
CDR3 DNA: TGTGCCAGCAGCCCTAGGGGGGAGGGCACAGATACGCAGTATTTT
CDR3 protein: CASSPRGEGTDTQYF

clone size: -
J gene: TRBJ1-5
V gene: TRBV27
D gene: TRBD1
CDR3 DNA: TGTGCCAGCAGTACGACAGGGGCGGGACAGCCCCAGCATTTT
CDR3 protein: CASSTTGAGQPQHF

clone size: once
J gene: TRBJ1-4
V gene: TRBV10-3
D gene: -
CDR3 DNA: TGTGCCATCAGCCCTAAAGCAACTAATGAAAAACTGTTTTTT
CDR3 protein: CAISPKATNEKLFF

clone size: -
J gene: TRBJ2-7
V gene: TRBV6-5
D gene: TRBD1
CDR3 DNA: TGTGCCAGCAGTACCGCCGGGACAGGGGCCTACGAGCAGTACTTC
CDR3 protein: CASSTAGTGAYEQYF

clone size: -
J gene: TRBJ1-5
V gene: TRBV18
D gene: TRBD1
CDR3 DNA: TGTGCCAGCTCACTCGGACAGGAAGTCCCTCAGCCCCAGCATTTT
CDR3 protein: CASSLGQEVPQPQHF

clone size: -
J gene: TRBJ2-5
V gene: TRBV10-1
D gene: -
CDR3 DNA: TGCGCCACTTCAGGGGGGGGAGAGACCCAGTACTTC
CDR3 protein: CATSGGGETQYF

clone size: -
J gene: TRBJ2-7
V gene: TRBV7-2
D gene: -
CDR3 DNA: TGTGCCAGCAGCCTTTTGGCAGGGCCCTACGAGCAGTACTTC
CDR3 protein: CASSLLAGPYEQYF

clone size: -
J gene: TRBJ1-4
V gene: TRBV7-2
D gene: -
CDR3 DNA: TGTGCCAGCACCTTAAACCTGGGGGGCGGTGAAAAACTGTTTTTT
CDR3 protein: CASTLNLGGGEKLFF

clone size: -
J gene: TRBJ1-4
V gene: TRBV6-1
D gene: -
CDR3 DNA: TGTGCCAGCCGCAAGACAGAGACTAATGAAAAACTGTTTTTT
CDR3 protein: CASRKTETNEKLFF

clone size: -
J gene: TRBJ1-2
V gene: TRBV6-5
D gene: -
CDR3 DNA: TGTGCCAGCAGTTACAGGGCCGGTAACTATGGCTACACCTTC
CDR3 protein: CASSYRAGNYGYTF

clone size: -
J gene: TRBJ2-7
V gene: TRBV12-1
D gene: -
CDR3 DNA: TGTGCCAGCAGCTTTGGACCGAGCCCCTACGAGCAGTACTTC
CDR3 protein: CASSFGPSPYEQYF

clone size: -
J gene: TRBJ2-5
V gene: TRBV19
D gene: -
CDR3 DNA: TGTGCCAGTAGTATAACTAGTTTAGAGACCCAGTACTTC
CDR3 protein: CASSITSLETQYF

clone size: -
J gene: TRBJ1-1
V gene: TRBV18
D gene: -
CDR3 DNA: TGTGCCAGCTTGGACAGCACTGAAGCTTTCTTT
CDR3 protein: CASLDSTEAFF

clone size: -
J gene: TRBJ2-1
V gene: TRBV5-1
D gene: TRBD1
CDR3 DNA: TGCGCCAGCAGGTCAGGGGGTCGGGTAGACAATGAGCAGTTCTTC
CDR3 protein: CASRSGGRVDNEQFF

clone size: -
J gene: TRBJ2-5
V gene: TRBV21-1
D gene: -
CDR3 DNA: TGTGCCAGCAGCAAAGAGGCCAGACCGGGACTTCAAGAGACCCAGTACTTC
CDR3 protein: CASSKEARPGLQETQYF

clone size: -
J gene: TRBJ2-3
V gene: TRBV6-5
D gene: -
CDR3 DNA: TGTGCCAGCAGTACCCAAACAGATACGCAGTATTTT
CDR3 protein: CASSTQTDTQYF

clone size: -
J gene: TRBJ1-1
V gene: TRBV28
D gene: TRBD1
CDR3 DNA: TGTGCCAGCAGTCGACCGGGACAGGCTAGGAACACTGAAGCTTTCTTT
CDR3 protein: CASSRPGQARNTEAFF

clone size: -
J gene: TRBJ2-3
V gene: TRBV2
D gene: TRBD2
CDR3 DNA: TGTGCCAGCAGGAACGGACTAGCGGGAGGTCTCACAGATACGCAGTATTTT
CDR3 protein: CASRNGLAGGLTDTQYF

clone size: -
J gene: TRBJ2-7
V gene: TRBV28
D gene: TRBD2
CDR3 DNA: TGTGCCAGCAGATCCACCGGGACTAGCTACGAGCAGTACTTC
CDR3 protein: CASRSTGTSYEQYF

clone size: -
J gene: TRBJ2-1
V gene: TRBV10-3
D gene: TRBD2
CDR3 DNA: TGTGCCATCAGAGCTACTAGCGAAGGGGCCTACAATGAGCAGTTCTTC
CDR3 protein: CAIRATSEGAYNEQFF

clone size: -
J gene: TRBJ2-7
V gene: TRBV11-2
D gene: TRBD1
CDR3 DNA: TGTGCCAGCAGCTCGAACCCCGGGACAGCCTACGAGCAGTACTTC
CDR3 protein: CASSSNPGTAYEQYF

clone size: -
J gene: TRBJ1-2
V gene: TRBV28
D gene: -
CDR3 DNA: TGTGCCAGCACCGGTAACTATGGCTACACCTTC
CDR3 protein: CASTGNYGYTF

clone size: -
J gene: TRBJ2-3
V gene: TRBV9
D gene: -
CDR3 DNA: TGTGCCAGCAGCGCACTAGGTGGAGATACGCAGTATTTT
CDR3 protein: CASSALGGDTQYF

clone size: -
J gene: TRBJ2-6
V gene: TRBV18
D gene: -
CDR3 DNA: TGTGCCAGCTCTCCCCAGGGCCTGGCTGGGGCCAACGTCCTGACTTTC
CDR3 protein: CASSPQGLAGANVLTF

clone size: -
J gene: TRBJ1-4
V gene: TRBV5-4
D gene: -
CDR3 DNA: TGTGCCAGCAGCTCGGACCCGGGATTTAATGAAAAACTGTTTTTT
CDR3 protein: CASSSDPGFNEKLFF

clone size: -
J gene: TRBJ2-5
V gene: TRBV18
D gene: -
CDR3 DNA: TGTGCCAGCTCACCACCTGGGTTGGGAGAGACCCAGTACTTC
CDR3 protein: CASSPPGLGETQYF

clone size: -
J gene: TRBJ1-3
V gene: TRBV7-6
D gene: -
CDR3 DNA: TGTGCCAGCAGCCCCGTCGAGGCAGTCTCTGGAAACACCATATATTTT
CDR3 protein: CASSPVEAVSGNTIYF

clone size: -
J gene: TRBJ1-1
V gene: TRBV30
D gene: -
CDR3 DNA: TGTGCCTGGTCCGGACAGCGGAACACTGAAGCTTTCTTT
CDR3 protein: CAWSGQRNTEAFF

clone size: -
J gene: TRBJ2-1
V gene: TRBV19
D gene: -
CDR3 DNA: TGTGCCAGTAGTATACCGGGAGAGCAGTTCTTC
CDR3 protein: CASSIPGEQFF

clone size: -
J gene: TRBJ2-5
V gene: TRBV7-7
D gene: TRBD2
CDR3 DNA: TGTGCTAGCAGCTTCGGGGGGGGTGAGACCCAGTACTTC
CDR3 protein: CASSFGGGETQYF

clone size: once
J gene: TRBJ2-1
V gene: TRBV7-8
D gene: TRBD2
CDR3 DNA: TGTGCCAGCAGCTTAGCGAGATTTTTGGGCGGGAGCTCCTACAATGAGCAGTTCTTC
CDR3 protein: CASSLARFLGGSSYNEQFF

clone size: -
J gene: TRBJ1-5
V gene: TRBV19
D gene: -
CDR3 DNA: TGTGCCAGTAGTATAGCAGATCAGCCCCAGCATTTT
CDR3 protein: CASSIADQPQHF

clone size: -
J gene: TRBJ2-7
V gene: TRBV5-4
D gene: TRBD2
CDR3 DNA: TGTGCCAGCAGGCTAGCGGGGACCTACGAGCAGTACTTC
CDR3 protein: CASRLAGTYEQYF

clone size: -
J gene: TRBJ1-5
V gene: TRBV7-9
D gene: TRBD1
CDR3 DNA: TGTGCCAGCAGCCCGACAGGGGGTCAGCCCCAGCATTTT
CDR3 protein: CASSPTGGQPQHF

clone size: -
J gene: TRBJ1-4
V gene: TRBV20-1
D gene: -
CDR3 DNA: TGCAGTGTTAGGGTTCGTGAAAAACTGTTTTTT
CDR3 protein: CSVRVREKLFF

clone size: -
J gene: TRBJ2-1
V gene: TRBV30
D gene: TRBD1
CDR3 DNA: TGTGCCTGGAGCGACAGGGGCCCCTCCTACAATGAGCAGTTCTTC
CDR3 protein: CAWSDRGPSYNEQFF

clone size: -
J gene: TRBJ2-1
V gene: TRBV4-1
D gene: -
CDR3 DNA: TGCGCCAGCAGCCAAGCTAGCGAGACTTACAATGAGCAGTTCTTC
CDR3 protein: CASSQASETYNEQFF

clone size: -
J gene: TRBJ1-2
V gene: TRBV6-4
D gene: -
CDR3 DNA: TGTGCCAGCAGGAGACAGCCTGGGGACTATGGCTACACCTTC
CDR3 protein: CASRRQPGDYGYTF

clone size: -
J gene: TRBJ1-1
V gene: TRBV2
D gene: TRBD1
CDR3 DNA: TGTGCCAGCAGCAAACCCGGACAGGCCCCCACTGAAGCTTTCTTT
CDR3 protein: CASSKPGQAPTEAFF

clone size: -
J gene: TRBJ2-3
V gene: TRBV9
D gene: -
CDR3 DNA: TGTGCCAGCAGCGAGGGGACCACAGATACGCAGTATTTT
CDR3 protein: CASSEGTTDTQYF

clone size: -
J gene: TRBJ1-2
V gene: TRBV18
D gene: -
CDR3 DNA: TGTGCCAGCTCACCAGGCGGTGGGTTTTGGAGTGGCTACACCTTC
CDR3 protein: CASSPGGGFWSGYTF

clone size: -
J gene: TRBJ2-2
V gene: TRBV21-1
D gene: -
CDR3 DNA: TGTGCCAGCAGCAAAGTGGGTAGCGGGAGGGTTGGCACCGGGGAGCTGTTTTTT
CDR3 protein: CASSKVGSGRVGTGELFF

clone size: -
J gene: TRBJ2-3
V gene: TRBV2
D gene: TRBD1
CDR3 DNA: TGTGCCACCCCGGGACAGGGGACAGATACGCAGTATTTT
CDR3 protein: CATPGQGTDTQYF

clone size: -
J gene: TRBJ1-4
V gene: TRBV6-6
D gene: -
CDR3 DNA: TGTGCCAGCAGCCCCCATGAAAAACTGTTTTTT
CDR3 protein: CASSPHEKLFF

clone size: -
J gene: TRBJ2-7
V gene: TRBV18
D gene: TRBD1
CDR3 DNA: TGTGCCAGCTCGACCCGGGACAGGAACTCCTACGAGCAGTACTTC
CDR3 protein: CASSTRDRNSYEQYF

clone size: -
J gene: TRBJ2-3
V gene: TRBV4-3
D gene: TRBD2
CDR3 DNA: TGCGCCAGCAGCCAAGATAGCGGGAGGGCCTGGGGAGATACGCAGTATTTT
CDR3 protein: CASSQDSGRAWGDTQYF

clone size: -
J gene: TRBJ2-7
V gene: TRBV6-5
D gene: -
CDR3 DNA: TGTGCCAGCAGTTACTCCCAGGGTAGCGGAAACTACGAGCAGTACTTC
CDR3 protein: CASSYSQGSGNYEQYF

clone size: -
J gene: TRBJ1-6
V gene: TRBV28
D gene: -
CDR3 DNA: TGTGCCAGCAGGCCGGGCCATTCACCCCTCCACTTT
CDR3 protein: CASRPGHSPLHF

clone size: -
J gene: TRBJ1-1
V gene: TRBV27
D gene: -
CDR3 DNA: TGTGCCAGCAGTTTATGGGGAGGAGGAATGAACACTGAAGCTTTCTTT
CDR3 protein: CASSLWGGGMNTEAFF

clone size: once
J gene: TRBJ2-7
V gene: TRBV30
D gene: -
CDR3 DNA: TGTGCCTGGGCCCCCGGCAGGACCGAGCAGTACTTC
CDR3 protein: CAWAPGRTEQYF

clone size: -
J gene: TRBJ2-1
V gene: TRBV25-1
D gene: -
CDR3 DNA: TGTGCCAGCAGTAGCGGCAATGAGCAGTTCTTC
CDR3 protein: CASSSGNEQFF

clone size: -
J gene: TRBJ2-7
V gene: TRBV6-1
D gene: TRBD2
CDR3 DNA: TGTGCCAGCAGTGAACGTCCGGGACTAATCTACGAGCAGTACTTC
CDR3 protein: CASSERPGLIYEQYF